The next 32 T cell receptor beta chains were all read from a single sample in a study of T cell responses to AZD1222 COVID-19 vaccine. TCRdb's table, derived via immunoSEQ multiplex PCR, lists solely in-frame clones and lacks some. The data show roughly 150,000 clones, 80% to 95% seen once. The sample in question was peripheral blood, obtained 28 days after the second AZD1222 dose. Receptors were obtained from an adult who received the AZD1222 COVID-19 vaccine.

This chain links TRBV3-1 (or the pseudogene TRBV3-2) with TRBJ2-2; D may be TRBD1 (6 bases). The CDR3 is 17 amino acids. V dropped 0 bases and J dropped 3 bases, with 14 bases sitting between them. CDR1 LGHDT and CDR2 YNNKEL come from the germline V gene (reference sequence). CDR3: CASSQDVGRGYTGELFF. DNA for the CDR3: TGTGCCAGCAGCCAAGATGTCGGCAGGGGATACACCGGGGAGCTGTTTTTT.

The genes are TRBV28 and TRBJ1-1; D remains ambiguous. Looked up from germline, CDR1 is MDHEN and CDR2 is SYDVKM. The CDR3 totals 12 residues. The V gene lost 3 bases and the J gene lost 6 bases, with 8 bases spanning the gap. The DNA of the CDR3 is TGTGCCAGCAGTTTTGGGGTATCTGAAGCTTTCTTT. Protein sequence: CASSFGVSEAFF. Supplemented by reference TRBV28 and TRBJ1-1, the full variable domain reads DVKVTQSSRYLVKRTGEKVFLECVQDMDHENMFWYRQDPGLGLRLIYFSYDVKMKEKGDIPEGYSVSREKKERFSLILESASTNQTSMYLCASSFGVSEAFFGQGTRLTVV.

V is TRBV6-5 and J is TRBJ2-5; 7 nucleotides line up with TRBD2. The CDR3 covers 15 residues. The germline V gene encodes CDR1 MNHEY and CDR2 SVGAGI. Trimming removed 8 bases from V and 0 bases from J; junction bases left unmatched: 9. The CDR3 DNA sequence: TGTGCCAGCCTCCTGGCGGGGGAATACCAAGAGACCCAGTACTTC. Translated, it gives CASLLAGEYQETQYF.

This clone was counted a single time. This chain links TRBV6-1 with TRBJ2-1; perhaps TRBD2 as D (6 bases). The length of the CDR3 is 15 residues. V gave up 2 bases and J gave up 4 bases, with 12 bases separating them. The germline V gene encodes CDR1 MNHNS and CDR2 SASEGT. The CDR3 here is CASSESPAGYNEQFF. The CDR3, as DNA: TGTGCCAGCAGTGAATCCCCGGCGGGGTACAATGAGCAGTTCTTC.

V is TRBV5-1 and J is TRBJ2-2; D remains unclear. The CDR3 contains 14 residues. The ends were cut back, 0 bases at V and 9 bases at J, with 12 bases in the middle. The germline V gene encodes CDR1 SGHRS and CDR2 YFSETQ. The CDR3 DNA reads TGCGCCAGCAGCTTGGAAGTCAGTTCCTGGGAGCTGTTTTTT. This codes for CASSLEVSSWELFF.

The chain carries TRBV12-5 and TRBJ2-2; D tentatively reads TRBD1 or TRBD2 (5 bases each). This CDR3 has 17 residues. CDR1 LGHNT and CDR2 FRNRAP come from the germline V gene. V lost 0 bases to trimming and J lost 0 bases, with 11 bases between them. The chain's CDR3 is CASGLVRGRANTGELFF. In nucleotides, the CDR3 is TGTGCTAGTGGTTTGGTACGGGGCAGGGCGAACACCGGGGAGCTGTTTTTT.

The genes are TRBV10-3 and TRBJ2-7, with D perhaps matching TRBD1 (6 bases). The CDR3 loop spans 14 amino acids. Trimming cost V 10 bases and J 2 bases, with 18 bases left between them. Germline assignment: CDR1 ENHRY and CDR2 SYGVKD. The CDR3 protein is CASAGQNSPYEQYF. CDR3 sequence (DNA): TGTGCCAGTGCCGGACAGAATTCTCCCTACGAGCAGTACTTC.

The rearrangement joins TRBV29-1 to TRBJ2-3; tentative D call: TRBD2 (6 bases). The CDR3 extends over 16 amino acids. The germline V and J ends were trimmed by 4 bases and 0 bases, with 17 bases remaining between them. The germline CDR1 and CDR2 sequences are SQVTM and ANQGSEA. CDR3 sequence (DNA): TGCAGCGTTGGGGGCTCCCTGCGGGGTAGCACAGATACGCAGTATTTT. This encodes CSVGGSLRGSTDTQYF.

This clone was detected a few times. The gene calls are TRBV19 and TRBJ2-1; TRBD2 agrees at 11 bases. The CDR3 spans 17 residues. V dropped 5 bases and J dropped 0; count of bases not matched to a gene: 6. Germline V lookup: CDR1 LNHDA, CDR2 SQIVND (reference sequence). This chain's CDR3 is CASSRLAGGFSYNEQFF. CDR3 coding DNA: TGTGCCAGTAGTCGGCTAGCGGGAGGATTCTCCTACAATGAGCAGTTCTTC.

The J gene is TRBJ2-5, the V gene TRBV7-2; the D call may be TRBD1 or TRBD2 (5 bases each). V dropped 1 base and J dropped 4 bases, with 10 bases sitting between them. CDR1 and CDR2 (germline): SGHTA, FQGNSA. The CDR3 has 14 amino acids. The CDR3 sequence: CASSLGGFGETQYF. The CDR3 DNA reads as TGTGCCAGCAGCTTAGGGGGGTTCGGAGAGACCCAGTACTTC.

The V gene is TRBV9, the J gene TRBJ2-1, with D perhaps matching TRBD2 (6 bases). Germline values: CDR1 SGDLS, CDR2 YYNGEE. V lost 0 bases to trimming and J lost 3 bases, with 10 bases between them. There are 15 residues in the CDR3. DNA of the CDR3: TGTGCCAGCAGCGTAGACGGGGGACTCTACAATGAGCAGTTCTTC. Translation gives CASSVDGGLYNEQFF.

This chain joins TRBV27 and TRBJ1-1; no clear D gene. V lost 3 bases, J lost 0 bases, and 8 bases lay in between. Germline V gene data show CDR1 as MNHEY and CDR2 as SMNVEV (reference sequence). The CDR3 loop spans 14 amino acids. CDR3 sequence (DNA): TGTGCCAGCAGTTTCGCGGTTATGAACACTGAAGCTTTCTTT. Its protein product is CASSFAVMNTEAFF.

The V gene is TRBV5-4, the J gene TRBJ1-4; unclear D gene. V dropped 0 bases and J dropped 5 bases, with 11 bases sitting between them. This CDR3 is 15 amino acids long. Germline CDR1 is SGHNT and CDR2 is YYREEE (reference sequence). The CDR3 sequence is CASSLAGWENEKLFF. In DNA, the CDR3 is TGTGCCAGCAGCTTGGCCGGCTGGGAGAATGAAAAACTGTTTTTT.

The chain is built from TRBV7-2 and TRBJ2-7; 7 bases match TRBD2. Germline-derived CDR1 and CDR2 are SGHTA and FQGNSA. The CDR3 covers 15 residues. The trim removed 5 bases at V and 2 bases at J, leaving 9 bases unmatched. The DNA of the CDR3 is TGTGCCAGCAGCGCGGGGGTGAGCCGTACCTACGAGCAGTACTTC. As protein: CASSAGVSRTYEQYF.

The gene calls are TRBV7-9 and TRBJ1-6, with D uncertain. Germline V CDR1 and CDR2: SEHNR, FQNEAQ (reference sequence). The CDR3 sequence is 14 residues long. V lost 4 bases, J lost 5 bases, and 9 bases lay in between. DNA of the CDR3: TGTGCCAGCAGCTCCACGTCGAATAATTCACCCCTCCACTTT. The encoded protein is CASSSTSNNSPLHF.

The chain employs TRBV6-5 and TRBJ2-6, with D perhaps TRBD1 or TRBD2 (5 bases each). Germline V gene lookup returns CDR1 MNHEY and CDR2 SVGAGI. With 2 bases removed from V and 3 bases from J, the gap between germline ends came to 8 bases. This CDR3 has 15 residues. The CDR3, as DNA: TGTGCCAGCAGTTACAGAGGGGTTGGGGCCAACGTCCTGACTTTC. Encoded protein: CASSYRGVGANVLTF.

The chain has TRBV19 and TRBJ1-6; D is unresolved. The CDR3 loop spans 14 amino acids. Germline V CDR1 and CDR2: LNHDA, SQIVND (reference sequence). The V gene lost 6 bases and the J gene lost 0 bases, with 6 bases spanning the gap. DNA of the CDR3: TGTGCCAGTAGAACCGACTCCTATAATTCACCCCTCCACTTT. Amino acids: CASRTDSYNSPLHF.

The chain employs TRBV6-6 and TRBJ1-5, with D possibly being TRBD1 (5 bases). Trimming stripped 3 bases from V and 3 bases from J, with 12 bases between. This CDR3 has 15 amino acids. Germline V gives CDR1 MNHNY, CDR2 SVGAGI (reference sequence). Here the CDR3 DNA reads TGTGCCAGCAGTTATTCCTTGACAGCCAATCAGCCCCAGCATTTT. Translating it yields CASSYSLTANQPQHF.

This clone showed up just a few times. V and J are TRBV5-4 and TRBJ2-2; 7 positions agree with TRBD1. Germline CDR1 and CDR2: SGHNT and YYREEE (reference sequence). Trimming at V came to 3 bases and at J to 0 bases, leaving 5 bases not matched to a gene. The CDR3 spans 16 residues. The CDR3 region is CASSSTGTANTGELFF. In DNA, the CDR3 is TGTGCCAGCAGCTCCACCGGGACAGCGAACACCGGGGAGCTGTTTTTT.

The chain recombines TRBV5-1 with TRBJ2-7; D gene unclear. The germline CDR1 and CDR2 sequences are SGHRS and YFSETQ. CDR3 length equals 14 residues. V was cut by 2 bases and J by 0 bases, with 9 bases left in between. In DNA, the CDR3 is TGCGCCAGCAGCTTTAGTCCTCGCTCCTACGAGCAGTACTTC. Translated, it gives CASSFSPRSYEQYF.

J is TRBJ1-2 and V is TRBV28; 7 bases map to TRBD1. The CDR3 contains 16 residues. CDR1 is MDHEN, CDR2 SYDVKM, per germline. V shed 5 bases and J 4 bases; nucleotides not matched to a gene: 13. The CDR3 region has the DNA TGTGCCAGCAGTCCCCTCAGGACAGGAGGACTCTATGGCTACACCTTC. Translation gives CASSPLRTGGLYGYTF.

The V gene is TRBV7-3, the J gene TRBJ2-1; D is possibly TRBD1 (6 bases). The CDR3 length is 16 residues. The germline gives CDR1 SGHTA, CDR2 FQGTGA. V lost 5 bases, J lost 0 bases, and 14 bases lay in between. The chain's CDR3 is CASSMPGHLSYNEQFF. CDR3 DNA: TGTGCCAGCAGCATGCCGGGACACCTCTCCTACAATGAGCAGTTCTTC.

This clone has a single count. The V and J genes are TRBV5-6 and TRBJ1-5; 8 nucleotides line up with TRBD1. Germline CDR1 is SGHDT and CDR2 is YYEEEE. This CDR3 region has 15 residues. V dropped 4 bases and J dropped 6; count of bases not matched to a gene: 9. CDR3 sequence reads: CASSRGQGVSQPQHF. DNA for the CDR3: TGTGCCAGCAGCCGAGGACAGGGAGTTTCTCAGCCCCAGCATTTT.

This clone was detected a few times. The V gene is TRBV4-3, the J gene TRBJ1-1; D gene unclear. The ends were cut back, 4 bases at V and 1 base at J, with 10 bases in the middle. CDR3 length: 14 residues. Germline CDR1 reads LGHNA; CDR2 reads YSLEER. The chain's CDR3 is CASSPDTENTEAFF. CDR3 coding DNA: TGCGCCAGCAGCCCTGATACAGAGAACACTGAAGCTTTCTTT.

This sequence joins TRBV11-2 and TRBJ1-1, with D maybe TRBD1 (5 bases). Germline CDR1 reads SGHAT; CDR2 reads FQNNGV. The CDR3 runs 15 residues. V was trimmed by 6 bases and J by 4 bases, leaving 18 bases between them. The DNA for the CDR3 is TGTGCCAGCAGAATACCGGGGACCTGGGGCACTGAAGCTTTCTTT. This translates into CASRIPGTWGTEAFF.

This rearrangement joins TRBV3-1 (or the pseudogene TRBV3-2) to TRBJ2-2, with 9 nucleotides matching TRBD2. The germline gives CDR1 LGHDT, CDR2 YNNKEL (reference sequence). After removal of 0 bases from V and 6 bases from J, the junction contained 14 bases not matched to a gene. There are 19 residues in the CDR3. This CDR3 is CASSQDRPSGVLGPGELFF. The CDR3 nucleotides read TGTGCCAGCAGCCAAGACCGGCCTAGCGGGGTGTTGGGGCCCGGGGAGCTGTTTTTT.

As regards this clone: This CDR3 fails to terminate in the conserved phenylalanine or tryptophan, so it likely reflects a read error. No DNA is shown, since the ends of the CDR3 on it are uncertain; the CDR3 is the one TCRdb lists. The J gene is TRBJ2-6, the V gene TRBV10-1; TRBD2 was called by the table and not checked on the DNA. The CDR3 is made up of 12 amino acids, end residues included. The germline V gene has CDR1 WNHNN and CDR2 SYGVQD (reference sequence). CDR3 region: CASSERGKPVII.

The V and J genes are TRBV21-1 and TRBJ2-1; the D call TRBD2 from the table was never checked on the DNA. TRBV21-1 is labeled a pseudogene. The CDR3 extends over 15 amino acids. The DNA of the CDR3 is TGTGCCAGCAGCAAAGCGCTAGCGGGGTCTCCTAGGCAGTTCTTC. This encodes CASSKALAGSPRQFF.

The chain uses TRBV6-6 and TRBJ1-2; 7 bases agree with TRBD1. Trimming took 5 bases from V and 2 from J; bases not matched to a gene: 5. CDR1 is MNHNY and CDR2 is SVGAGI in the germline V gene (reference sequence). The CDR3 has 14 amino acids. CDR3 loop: CASSKRDSNYGYTF. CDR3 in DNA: TGTGCCAGCAGTAAACGGGACAGCAACTATGGCTACACCTTC.

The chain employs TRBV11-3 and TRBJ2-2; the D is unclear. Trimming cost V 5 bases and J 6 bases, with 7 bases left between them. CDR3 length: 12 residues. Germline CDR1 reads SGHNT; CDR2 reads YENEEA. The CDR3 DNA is TGTGCCAGCAGCGAAACAGCCGGGGAGCTGTTTTTT. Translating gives CASSETAGELFF.

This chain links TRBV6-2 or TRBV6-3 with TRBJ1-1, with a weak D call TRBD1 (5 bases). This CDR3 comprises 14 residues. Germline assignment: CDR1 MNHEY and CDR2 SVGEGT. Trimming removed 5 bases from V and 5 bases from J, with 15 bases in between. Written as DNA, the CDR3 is TGTGCCAGCAGTCGACGGGCAGGGTGGACTGAAGCTTTCTTT. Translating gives CASSRRAGWTEAFF.

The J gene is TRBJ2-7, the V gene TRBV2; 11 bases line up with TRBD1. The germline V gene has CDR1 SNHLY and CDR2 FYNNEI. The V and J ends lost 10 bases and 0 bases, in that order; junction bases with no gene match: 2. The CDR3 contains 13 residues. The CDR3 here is CATGTGGSYEQYF. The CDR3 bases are TGTGCCACTGGGACAGGGGGCTCCTACGAGCAGTACTTC.